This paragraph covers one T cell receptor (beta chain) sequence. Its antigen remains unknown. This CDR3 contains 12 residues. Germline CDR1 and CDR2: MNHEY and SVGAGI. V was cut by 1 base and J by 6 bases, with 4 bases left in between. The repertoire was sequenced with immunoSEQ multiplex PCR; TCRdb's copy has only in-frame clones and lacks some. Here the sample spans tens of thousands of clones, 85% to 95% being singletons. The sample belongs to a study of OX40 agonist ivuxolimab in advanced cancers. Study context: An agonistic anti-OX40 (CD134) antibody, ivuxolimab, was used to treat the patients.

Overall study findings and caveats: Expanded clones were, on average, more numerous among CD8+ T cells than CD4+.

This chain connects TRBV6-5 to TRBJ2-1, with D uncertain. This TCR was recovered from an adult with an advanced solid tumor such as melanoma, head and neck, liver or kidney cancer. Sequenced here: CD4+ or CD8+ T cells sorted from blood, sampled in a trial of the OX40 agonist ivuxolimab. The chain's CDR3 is CASSYLVNEQFF. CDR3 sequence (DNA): TGTGCCAGCAGTTACTTGGTCAATGAGCAGTTCTTC.